Each of the 8 T cell receptor beta chains below was sequenced from the same sample in a study of shared clonotypes between healthy human individuals. Clones were sequenced by immunoSEQ multiplex PCR, and TCRdb holds only the in-frame ones, with some missing. Of over 1.4 million clones listed, around 97% are singletons. The sample consisted of naive CD4+ T cells sorted from blood. Subset meaning: CD45RA+ positively selected. Source of these receptors: a man under 40 in good health.

CDR3 sequence: CASSLARMPPGGANVLTF. In nucleotides, the CDR3 is TGTGCCAGCAGCTTGGCTAGGATGCCCCCGGGAGGGGCCAACGTCCTGACTTTC. This rearrangement joins TRBV7-8 to TRBJ2-6; a weak D match, TRBD2 (5 bases). CDR3 length equals 18 residues. Trimming removed 3 bases from V and 4 bases from J, with 19 bases in between. CDR1 SGHVS and CDR2 FQNEAQ come from the germline V gene.

The chain carries TRBV2 and TRBJ2-3; D assignment may be TRBD1 or TRBD2 (6 bases each). Looked up from germline, CDR1 is SNHLY and CDR2 is FYNNEI. The CDR3 totals 15 residues. The ends were cut back, 3 bases at V and 2 bases at J, with 12 bases in the middle. The CDR3 reads CASSEGGGSTDTQYF. Here the CDR3 DNA reads TGTGCCAGCAGTGAGGGGGGCGGGTCCACAGATACGCAGTATTTT.

The V call is TRBV5-1, the J call TRBJ2-4; 8 bases align to TRBD2. V lost 6 bases, J lost 2 bases, and 13 bases stayed unmatched. Germline V gene data show CDR1 as SGHRS and CDR2 as YFSETQ. The CDR3 is made up of 17 amino acids. The CDR3 is CASKPGLVTLSKNIQYF. The DNA for the CDR3 is TGCGCCAGCAAACCGGGACTAGTTACACTTTCCAAAAACATTCAGTACTTC.

The gene calls are TRBV7-2 and TRBJ2-6; D not certain. Germline CDR1 is SGHTA and CDR2 is FQGNSA. Trimming left V 0 bases short and J 3 bases short, with 15 bases between. The CDR3 has 18 residues. The CDR3 reads CASSLAPPSPGGANVLTF. The DNA of the CDR3 is TGTGCCAGCAGCTTAGCCCCGCCCTCCCCTGGTGGGGCCAACGTCCTGACTTTC.

This clone was found once. Other DNA variants within this sample encode the same CDR3. V and J are TRBV6-5 and TRBJ2-2; D not certain. The CDR3 runs 13 residues. Germline V gene data show CDR1 as MNHEY and CDR2 as SVGAGI. V was cut by 3 bases and J by 6 bases, with 8 bases left in between. CDR3 sequence reads: CASSYRRAGELFF. The CDR3 bases are TGTGCCAGCAGTTATCGCCGAGCCGGGGAGCTGTTTTTT.

This clone was counted a single time. The rearrangement joins TRBV2 to TRBJ2-1, with TRBD2 matching 9 bases. V shed 5 bases and J 5 bases; nucleotides not matched to a gene: 13. CDR1 and CDR2 (germline): SNHLY, FYNNEI. The CDR3 is 17 amino acids. The CDR3 loop reads CASSPSGIAWAHNEQFF. The CDR3, as DNA: TGTGCCAGCAGTCCTAGCGGGATAGCATGGGCACACAATGAGCAGTTCTTC.

The genes are TRBV28 and TRBJ2-2, with 7 positions matching TRBD1. The CDR3 spans 15 residues. V was pared by 1 base and J by 6 bases, with 5 bases of the junction left unmatched. The V gene's germline CDR1 is MDHEN and CDR2 SYDVKM. The CDR3 loop is CASSLSAQGSGELFF. The CDR3 DNA sequence: TGTGCCAGCAGTTTATCCGCACAGGGGTCCGGGGAGCTGTTTTTT.

The V and J genes are TRBV6-5 and TRBJ2-7, with D possibly matching TRBD1 (5 bases). Germline lookup yields CDR1 MNHEY and CDR2 SVGAGI. This CDR3 is built from 16 residues. V was clipped by 0 bases and J by 5 bases, with 17 bases between them. CDR3 sequence: CASSYSSGSGSDEQYF. The CDR3 DNA is TGTGCCAGCAGTTACTCATCAGGGTCAGGGTCGGACGAGCAGTACTTC.